Listed here are 26 T cell receptor beta chains from one sample, sequenced in a study of response to subunit inactivated influenza vaccine. MiXCR, applied by TCRdb to the RT-PCR reads, yields one record per CDR3 protein. The sample lists about 500,000 distinct CDR3 sequences, approximately 15% seen once, with less than 4% in the top ten. The specimen comprised CD4+ T cells sorted from PBMCs, sampled roughly 24 months after vaccination. The receptor set was obtained from a man aged 50 to 69 who received an inactivated influenza vaccine.

There are a few counts of this clonotype. The V call is TRBV14, the J call TRBJ2-1; D is unresolved. This CDR3 has 12 amino acids. CDR1 is SGHDN, CDR2 FVKESK, per germline. Deletions cut 6 bases from V and 7 bases from J, with 10 bases between. The CDR3 sequence: CASSPGWNEQFF. CDR3 nucleotides: TGTGCCAGCAGTCCCGGATGGAATGAGCAGTTCTTC.

Only a few counts were recorded for this clonotype. This chain connects TRBV5-1 to TRBJ1-4, with D tentatively TRBD1 (6 bases). CDR3 length equals 15 residues. Trimming pared 0 bases from V and 8 bases from J, leaving 14 bases between. Germline CDR1 is SGHRS and CDR2 is YFSETQ. CDR3 sequence (DNA): TGCGCCAGCAGCTTGGCCGGGACATCGGTGGAAAAACTGTTTTTT. Its translation: CASSLAGTSVEKLFF.

There are a few counts of this clonotype. This chain connects TRBV19 to TRBJ2-5; D gene ambiguous. The CDR3 runs to 14 residues. The V gene's germline CDR1 is LNHDA and CDR2 SQIVND (reference sequence). Deletions cut 3 bases from V and 1 base from J, with 9 bases between. The CDR3 DNA sequence: TGTGCCAGTAGTATTAGAAGCAGCCAAGAGACCCAGTACTTC. Translated, it gives CASSIRSSQETQYF.

The genes are TRBV3-1 and TRBJ2-5; TRBD1 matches 7 bases. The CDR3 runs 18 residues. The germline V gene has CDR1 LGHDT and CDR2 YNNKEL (reference sequence). Losses at the gene ends were 0 bases for V and 0 bases for J; bases not matched to a gene: 10. CDR3 sequence (DNA): TGTGCCAGCAGCCAAGAAAAGAGGGGGACAGCGTACCAAGAGACCCAGTACTTC. Protein: CASSQEKRGTAYQETQYF.

The rearrangement uses TRBV5-1 and TRBJ2-1; D is ambiguous. The CDR3 consists of 15 residues. Germline V gene sequence: CDR1 SGHRS, CDR2 YFSETQ. V was trimmed by 7 bases and J by 0 bases, leaving 14 bases between them. CDR3 sequence (DNA): TGCGCCAGCTCCGTTTCCGGACGCTCCTACAATGAGCAGTTCTTC. Translated: CASSVSGRSYNEQFF.

This clonotype showed up many times. V is TRBV5-1 and J is TRBJ2-2, with 9 bases fitting TRBD1. This CDR3 comprises 15 residues. The germline gives CDR1 SGHRS, CDR2 YFSETQ. With 4 bases clipped from V and 4 bases from J, the junction kept 5 bases outside the gene matches. CDR3 bases: TGCGCCAGCAGCCTACAGGGGGCAGGCACCGGGGAGCTGTTTTTT. This translates into CASSLQGAGTGELFF.

This chain links TRBV3-1 with TRBJ2-1; 16 positions agree with TRBD2. Germline assignment: CDR1 LGHDT and CDR2 YNNKEL (reference sequence). V shed 11 bases, J shed 6 bases, and the junction held 10 bases outside the gene matches. CDR3 size: 16 residues. CDR3 region: CAAGTSGGVASNEQFF. CDR3 DNA sequence: TGTGCCGCCGGGACTAGCGGGGGGGTAGCGAGCAATGAGCAGTTCTTC.

The chain links TRBV6-2 or TRBV6-3 to TRBJ2-5, with D possibly being TRBD2 (6 bases). The length of the CDR3 is 13 residues. V was clipped by 6 bases and J by 4 bases, with 12 bases between them. The V gene's germline CDR1 is MNHEY and CDR2 SVGEGT. For the CDR3, the DNA is TGTGCCAGCAGCACGGCGGGGAGAGAGACCCAGTACTTC. Encoded protein: CASSTAGRETQYF.

This sequence joins TRBV11-3 and TRBJ2-1, with D hard to call. The CDR3 sequence is 13 residues long. Germline CDR1 reads SGHNT; CDR2 reads YENEEA. V lost 5 bases to trimming and J lost 2 bases, with 7 bases between them. The CDR3 here is CASSPRTYNEQFF. The CDR3 nucleotides read TGTGCCAGCAGCCCCCGTACCTACAATGAGCAGTTCTTC.

The chain has TRBV7-9 and TRBJ2-2, with 12 nucleotides matching TRBD1. Germline V gives CDR1 SEHNR, CDR2 FQNEAQ (reference sequence). The CDR3 is 16 amino acids. Germline trimming cut 5 bases from V and 5 bases from J; bases unmatched to any gene: 6. The CDR3 loop reads CASSPRDRGPTGELFF. The CDR3 DNA follows: TGTGCCAGCAGCCCACGGGACAGGGGGCCGACCGGGGAGCTGTTTTTT. The full variable domain, its missing parts supplied by reference TRBV7-9 and TRBJ2-2, is DTGVSQNPRHKITKRGQNVTFRCDPISEHNRLYWYRQTLGQGPEFLTYFQNEAQLEKSRLLSDRFSAERPKGSFSTLEIQRTEQGDSAMYLCASSPRDRGPTGELFFGEGSRLTVL.

This clonotype has at least ten counts. The genes are TRBV5-1 and TRBJ2-7, with no clear D. Germline values: CDR1 SGHRS, CDR2 YFSETQ. The CDR3 is 13 residues long. V gave up 1 base and J gave up 3 bases, with 8 bases separating them. Here the CDR3 reads CASSLWTDYEQYF. CDR3 bases: TGCGCCAGCAGCTTGTGGACGGACTACGAGCAGTACTTC.

This clonotype was counted many times. V is TRBV29-1 and J is TRBJ2-1; 15 nucleotides line up with TRBD2. J gave up 0 bases and V 4 bases, and 4 bases lay outside the gene matches. The CDR3 runs 17 residues. In germline, CDR1 is SQVTM, CDR2 ANQGSEA. This chain's CDR3 is CSVGGTSGRSSYNEQFF. For the CDR3, the DNA is TGCAGCGTTGGGGGGACTAGCGGGAGGAGCTCCTACAATGAGCAGTTCTTC.

This clonotype was counted only a few times. The chain uses TRBV4-2 and TRBJ2-7; unclear D gene. This CDR3 contains 16 residues. Trimming took off 0 bases at V and 2 bases at J, with 14 bases between the two ends. Looked up from germline, CDR1 is LGHNA and CDR2 is YNFKEQ. The CDR3 spells CASSQDTDKGAYEQYF. CDR3 nucleotide sequence: TGTGCCAGCAGCCAAGATACTGACAAGGGCGCCTACGAGCAGTACTTC.

This clonotype was observed once. V gene TRBV12-3 or TRBV12-4 combines with J gene TRBJ1-2; D gene uncertain. The V and J ends lost 1 base and 0 bases respectively, with 18 bases between them. This CDR3 contains 18 residues. The CDR3 bases are TGTGCCAGCAGTTTAGGCGCCCCGGGGTTACCAGCTAACTATGGCTACACCTTC. Translation: CASSLGAPGLPANYGYTF.

The chain carries TRBV5-1 and TRBJ2-7; the match to TRBD1 covers 9 bases. V gave up 5 bases and J gave up 2 bases; unmatched junction bases: 5. CDR3 size: 14 residues. Germline V gene lookup returns CDR1 SGHRS and CDR2 YFSETQ. CDR3: CASRPDRGTYEQYF. The CDR3, as DNA: TGCGCCAGCAGACCGGACAGGGGAACCTACGAGCAGTACTTC.

This clonotype was detected a few times. The rearrangement joins TRBV6-4 to TRBJ2-3; possible D gene TRBD2, 5 bases. V was clipped by 8 bases and J by 0 bases, with 18 bases between them. The length of the CDR3 is 16 residues. CDR1 and CDR2 (germline): MRHNA, SNTAGT. CDR3: CASARSSSFSTDTQYF. The DNA of the CDR3 is TGTGCCAGCGCCCGAAGCTCTAGCTTTAGCACAGATACGCAGTATTTT.

The chain uses TRBV6-1 and TRBJ2-5; no definite D call. Germline CDR1 reads MNHNS; CDR2 reads SASEGT. Trimming shortened V by 6 bases and J by 1 base, and 9 bases separated the two germline ends. CDR3 size: 13 residues. The CDR3 nucleotides are TGTGCCAGCAGGCCAGCGTCCCAAGAGACCCAGTACTTC. This gives the protein CASRPASQETQYF.

This clonotype has a single count. This rearrangement joins TRBV12-3 or TRBV12-4 to TRBJ2-7; D is uncertain. The CDR3 has 13 amino acids. V gave up 6 bases and J gave up 2 bases, with 11 bases separating them. The DNA of the CDR3 is TGTGCCAGCAGGACGACGTCCACCTACGAGCAGTACTTC. Translating gives CASRTTSTYEQYF.

This clonotype showed up just a few times. The J gene is TRBJ2-6, the V gene TRBV7-9; D gene ambiguous. The CDR3 runs 13 residues. V was trimmed by 8 bases and J by 4 bases, leaving 9 bases between them. The germline gives CDR1 SEHNR, CDR2 FQNEAQ (reference sequence). CDR3 coding DNA: TGTGCCAGCCTCATCTCGGGGGCCAACGTCCTGACTTTC. It specifies CASLISGANVLTF.

This clonotype was seen more than once but under ten times. The chain has TRBV4-2 and TRBJ1-1; no clear D gene. The CDR3 is 13 amino acids. The V and J ends lost 3 bases and 5 bases respectively, with 10 bases between them. Germline V CDR1 and CDR2: LGHNA, YNFKEQ. The CDR3 region has the DNA TGTGCCAGCAGCCAGAGAGGGCGGACTGAAGCTTTCTTT. This codes for CASSQRGRTEAFF.

The CDR3, as DNA: TGCGCCAGCAGCATAGACAGGGGGAGCACCGGGGAGCTGTTTTTT. Residues: CASSIDRGSTGELFF. The chain joins TRBV5-1 to TRBJ2-2, with 9 bases identical to TRBD1. The trim removed 4 bases at V and 4 bases at J, leaving 5 bases unmatched. The CDR3 totals 15 residues. Looked up from germline, CDR1 is SGHRS and CDR2 is YFSETQ.

This clonotype was observed a few times. This sequence joins TRBV10-3 and TRBJ2-5, with 7 positions matching TRBD1. The CDR3 is made up of 15 amino acids. Germline V gives CDR1 ENHRY, CDR2 SYGVKD. Trimming removed 3 bases from V and 5 bases from J; junction bases left unmatched: 9. CDR3 coding DNA: TGTGCCATCAGTGATTTACAGGGGTACGGGGAGACCCAGTACTTC. Residues: CAISDLQGYGETQYF.

This clonotype was seen a handful of times. The CDR3 is CASSPGGRDTQYF. CDR3 DNA sequence: TGCGCCAGCAGCCCGGGGGGAAGGGATACGCAGTATTTT. J is TRBJ2-3 and V is TRBV5-1, with 7 bases matching TRBD2. Germline V gene lookup returns CDR1 SGHRS and CDR2 YFSETQ. The CDR3 is made up of 13 amino acids. With V trimmed by 4 bases and J by 6 bases, 5 bases remained unmatched.

The chain uses TRBV2 and TRBJ1-4; D call uncertain. The CDR3 runs to 12 residues. Trimming left V 5 bases short and J 4 bases short, with 5 bases between. Per germline, CDR1 SNHLY and CDR2 FYNNEI. CDR3 bases: TGTGCCAGCAGTCGAGTTAATGAAAAACTGTTTTTT. Translating it yields CASSRVNEKLFF.

The table lists this clonotype with many counts. This chain links TRBV7-9 with TRBJ1-1, with 11 bases aligning to TRBD1. V gave up 5 bases and J gave up 5 bases; unmatched junction bases: 4. This CDR3 has 14 amino acids. Germline CDR1 reads SEHNR; CDR2 reads FQNEAQ (reference sequence). CDR3 bases: TGTGCCAGCAGCCGCGGGACAGGGGGGACTGAAGCTTTCTTT. Residues: CASSRGTGGTEAFF.

This clonotype was seen a few times. The CDR3 loop is CASSLEVGPQHF. CDR3 nucleotides: TGTGCCAGCAGCTTGGAGGTGGGGCCCCAGCATTTT. The chain recombines TRBV5-8 with TRBJ1-5, with unresolved D. Germline CDR1 is SGHTS and CDR2 is YDEGEE. Trimming removed 0 bases at V and 9 bases at J, with 7 bases between. The CDR3 has 12 amino acids. The complete variable domain, with remaining parts taken from reference TRBV5-8 and TRBJ1-5, reads EAGVTQSPTHLIKTRGQQATLRCSPISGHTSVYWYQQALGLGLQFLLWYDEGEERNRGNFPPRFSGRQFPNYSSELNVNALELEDSALYLCASSLEVGPQHFGDGTRLSIL.